The rows below give T cell receptor beta chains drawn from one sample of a study of beta chain features in type 1 diabetes. Profiled with immunoSEQ multiplex PCR; TCRdb holds only in-frame clones, not every one. The top ten clones hold roughly 1.3% of a sample with about 140,000 clones, about 13% of them seen once. Sequenced sample: central memory CD4+ T cells from blood. The receptors derive from a man between 18 and 29 years old with type 1 diabetes. CDR3s include the opening cysteine and the closing phenylalanine or tryptophan. The D gene is left open where the match is weak. Only part of the rows carry a size: once, few, many, or a class if the clone is expanded.

d_gene	v_gene	abundance	j_gene	len	CDR3nt	CDR3aa
-	TRBV6-1	-	TRBJ2-7	15	TGTGCCAGCACCTACGGACAGTCCAGCTCCTACGAGCAGTACTTC	CASTYGQSSSYEQYF
TRBD2	TRBV5-1	few	TRBJ2-3	16	TGCGCCAGCAGCCCGGGGGGGCCGGGGACCCAAGATACGCAGTATTTT	CASSPGGPGTQDTQYF
-	TRBV30	-	TRBJ1-3	13	TGTGCCTGGGACCGGAGGGGGACATCCACCATATATTTT	CAWDRRGTSTIYF
-	TRBV25-1	many	TRBJ2-5	14	TGTGCCAGCAGTGATGTACGGGAACAAGAGACCCAGTACTTC	CASSDVREQETQYF
-	TRBV23-1	few	TRBJ1-5	15	TGCGCCATCAGTCAATCAGGACTTCAACGTCAGCCCCAGCATTTT	CAISQSGLQRQPQHF
-	TRBV5-1	few	TRBJ2-3	16	TGCGCCAGCAGCTTGAGGCCCGGCGGTAGCACAGATACGCAGTATTTT	CASSLRPGGSTDTQYF
-	TRBV7-2	-	TRBJ2-6	16	TGTGCCAGCGGCATGGACAGAGGTGCTGGGGCCAACGTCCTGACTTTC	CASGMDRGAGANVLTF
-	TRBV10-2	-	TRBJ1-2	15	TGCGCCAGCAGTGACCCGACTGGGATAAACTATGGCTACACCTTC	CASSDPTGINYGYTF
-	TRBV21-1	few	TRBJ1-2	14	TGTGCCAGCACCGCCTGGGACCAGGGCTATGGCTACACCTTC	CASTAWDQGYGYTF
-	TRBV29-1	-	TRBJ2-5	13	TGCAGCGTTGTAGGGAGAACCCAAGAGACCCAGTACTTC	CSVVGRTQETQYF
TRBD1	TRBV5-5	-	TRBJ2-3	13	TGTGCCAGCAGCGAAGGGGGCGAAGATACGCAGTATTTT	CASSEGGEDTQYF
TRBD1	TRBV6-5	few	TRBJ2-7	13	TGTGCCAGCAGGATGGGACAGGAATACGAGCAGTACTTC	CASRMGQEYEQYF
-	TRBV7-2	-	TRBJ1-6	17	TGTGCCAGCAGCTTAGTTGGGTCAGGGTGGTATAATTCACCCCTCCACTTT	CASSLVGSGWYNSPLHF
-	TRBV15	few	TRBJ2-2	15	TGTGCCACCACAAATGGCGGTGGTAACACCGGGGAGCTGTTTTTT	CATTNGGGNTGELFF
-	TRBV2	few	TRBJ2-1	14	TGTGCCAGCAGTTCTCTACTGTCTACGAATGAGCAGTTCTTC	CASSSLLSTNEQFF
-	TRBV7-9	few	TRBJ1-1	14	TGTGCCAGCAGCTCCGATACAGGGTACACTGAAGCTTTCTTT	CASSSDTGYTEAFF
-	TRBV21-1	few	TRBJ2-1	18	TGTGCCAGCAGCAAAGTCCCACCAGCGGGGGGTTACAACAATGAGCAGTTCTTC	CASSKVPPAGGYNNEQFF
TRBD1	TRBV9	-	TRBJ2-3	15	TGTGCCAGCAGCGCCCGGACAGGGTCCACAGATACGCAGTATTTT	CASSARTGSTDTQYF
TRBD1	TRBV7-6	few	TRBJ1-3	15	TGTGCCAGCAGCGTACAGGGGAGCTCTGGAAACACCATATATTTT	CASSVQGSSGNTIYF
TRBD1	TRBV9	few	TRBJ2-3	16	TGTGCCAGCAGCGTAGGGGCAGGGGGCTCCACAGATACGCAGTATTTT	CASSVGAGGSTDTQYF
-	TRBV19	-	TRBJ1-5	12	TGTGCCAGTAGTATAGAGCAGGGGACCCAGCATTTT	CASSIEQGTQHF
TRBD1	TRBV5-4	many	TRBJ2-2	15	TGTGCCAGCAGTTATGGACAGGGTTTTACCGGGGAGCTGTTTTTT	CASSYGQGFTGELFF
-	TRBV25-1	few	TRBJ1-5	13	TGTGCCAGCAGTGACAGGGTTGGACAGCCCCAGCATTTT	CASSDRVGQPQHF